This TCR beta chain is drawn from a study of a mutant IDH1 vaccine in newly diagnosed glioma (dated by TCRdb to the early 2020s). About the study as a whole: Across visits V03 through V10, patients got a total of eight vaccinations, given in weeks 1, 3, 5, 7, 11, 15, 19 and 23. In the chemotherapy-containing groups, vaccination started alongside temozolomide cycles, whereas in patients who had radiotherapy alone it started 4-6 weeks after radiotherapy. Of the roughly 32 treated patients, 62.5% were male and roughly 38% were female, and a mean age of 40.4 years was recorded. Before enrollment, most patients had been given radiochemotherapy with temozolomide as standard therapy, while the rest had received either radiotherapy alone or temozolomide alone. Peripheral blood was collected at six visits: V03 (baseline), V05, V07, V10, V12 and V13. For exploratory analyses, longitudinal TCRB deep sequencing was carried out in about 25 treated patients wherever samples were available.

The sample holds a few counts of this clone. It lacks a known antigen. Base qualities are missing; no much larger clone stands one base away. The sample's time point label, in plain terms: week 5, during vaccination. A 20-mer mutant IDH1 peptide at 300 micrograms in Montanide made up each vaccine dose, which was injected subcutaneously together with topical imiquimod. All donors had newly diagnosed IDH1-mutant astrocytomas of WHO grade 3 or 4 that showed loss of nuclear ATRX. The samples were drawn from NOA16, a multicentre, single-arm, open-label phase I trial in Germany that tested a mutant IDH1 peptide vaccine in humans for the first time. Genomic DNA for TCRB sequencing was extracted from EDTA blood using the DNeasy Blood and Tissue Kit. Receptors were amplified or captured by the immunoSEQ multiplex PCR assay. The hsTCRB Kit was used according to the manufacturer's protocol to amplify rearranged TCR beta chain sequences. TCRB libraries were sequenced on an Illumina MiSeq. As for the original processing: The proprietary platform of the kit vendor was used for demultiplexing, trimming and gene mapping. TCRdb obtained this table from immuneACCESS and retained in-frame rearrangements with V and J assigned. These tables miss some clones; where compared with another copy, unresolved V genes account for less than half of the shortfall, and the remainder is unexplained. From that table come the V and J calls and clone size; the DNA was used to work out D and trimming. Counted in this sample were about 38,000 clones; around three quarters of them appeared once. The ten largest clones represent more than 5.5% of the sample.

The study at large found these results: Selection of PBMC samples for TCRB deep sequencing was based on availability. It was noted by the authors that analyses of patient blood samples could not be reproduced owing to sample limitations. Immune responses induced by the vaccine were seen in 93.3% of patients across multiple MHC alleles. Pseudoprogression appeared unrelated to alterations in the top peripheral T cell clonotypes detected by TCRB sequencing.

At the junction V is shortened by 4 bases and J by 4 bases, with 11 bases in between. The CDR3 contains 14 residues, cysteine and phenylalanine counted. Of all the DNA, just the CDR3 is kept, 42 bases in frame from base 1. CDR1 and CDR2 are read off the germline V gene as SGHVS and FQNEAQ. The chain is encoded by TRBV7-8 joined to TRBJ1-3; the D gene cannot be named for sure. The sequence derives from a man aged 35 to 55 with glioma. This specimen consisted of PBMCs, obtained from a glioma patient whose treatment included an IDH1 peptide vaccine. DNA sequence: TGTGCCAGCAGCTCCCACCTCAACGGAAACACCATATATTTT. Its amino acids are CASSSHLNGNTIYF. With all but the CDR3 taken from the reference TRBV7-8 and TRBJ1-3 genes, the full variable domain is: GAGVSQSPRYKVAKRGQDVALRCDPISGHVSLFWYQQALGQGPEFLTYFQNEAQLDKSGLPSDRFFAERPEGSVSTLKIQRTQQEDSAVYLCASSSHLNGNTIYFGEGSWLTVV.